This entry concerns a single T cell receptor beta chain. These data originate in a study of blood T cell repertoires in COVID-19. The assay was immunoSEQ multiplex PCR, and TCRdb's table has in-frame clones only and misses some. The sample has about 440,000 clones, roughly 85% seen once; the top ten hold 1.5% to 2%. Germline V gene sequence: CDR1 SGHRS, CDR2 YFSETQ. There are 14 residues in the CDR3. The germline V and J ends were trimmed by 2 bases and 4 bases, with 13 bases remaining between them. The rearrangement uses TRBV5-1 and TRBJ2-7; D not resolved. The TCR originated in a woman between 18 and 30 years old with acute COVID-19. Material for sequencing was PBMCs or T cells enriched from blood (not recorded which). CDR3 sequence: CASSFEVPAYEQYF. CDR3 DNA sequence: TGCGCCAGCAGCTTCGAGGTCCCGGCATACGAGCAGTACTTC.